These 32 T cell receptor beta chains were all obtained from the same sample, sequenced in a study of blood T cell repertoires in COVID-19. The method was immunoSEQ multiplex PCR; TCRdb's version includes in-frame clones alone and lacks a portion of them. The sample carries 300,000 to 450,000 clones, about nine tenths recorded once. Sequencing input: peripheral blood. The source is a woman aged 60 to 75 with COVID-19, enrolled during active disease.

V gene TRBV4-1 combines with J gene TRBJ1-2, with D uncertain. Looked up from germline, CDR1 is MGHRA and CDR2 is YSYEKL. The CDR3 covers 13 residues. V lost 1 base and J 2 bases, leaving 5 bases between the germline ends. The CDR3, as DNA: TGCGCCAGCAGCCAAGGACAAAACTATGGCTACACCTTC. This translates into CASSQGQNYGYTF.

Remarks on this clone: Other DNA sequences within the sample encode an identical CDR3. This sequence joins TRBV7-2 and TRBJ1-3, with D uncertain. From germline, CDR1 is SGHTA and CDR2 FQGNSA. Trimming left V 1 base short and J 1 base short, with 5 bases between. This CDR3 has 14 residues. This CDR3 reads CASSLDSSGNTIYF. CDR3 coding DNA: TGTGCCAGCAGCTTAGACAGTTCTGGAAACACCATATATTTT.

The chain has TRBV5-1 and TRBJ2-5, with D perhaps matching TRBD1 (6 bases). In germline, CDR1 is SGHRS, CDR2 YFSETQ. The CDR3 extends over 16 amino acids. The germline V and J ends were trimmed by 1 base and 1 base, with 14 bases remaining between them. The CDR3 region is CASSLSPTGIQETQYF. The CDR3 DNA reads TGCGCCAGCAGCTTGTCACCCACAGGGATCCAAGAGACCCAGTACTTC.

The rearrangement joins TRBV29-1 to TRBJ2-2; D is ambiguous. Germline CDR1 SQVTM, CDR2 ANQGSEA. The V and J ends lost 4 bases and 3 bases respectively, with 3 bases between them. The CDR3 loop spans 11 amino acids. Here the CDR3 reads CSVADTGELFF. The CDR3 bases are TGCAGCGTTGCGGACACCGGGGAGCTGTTTTTT.

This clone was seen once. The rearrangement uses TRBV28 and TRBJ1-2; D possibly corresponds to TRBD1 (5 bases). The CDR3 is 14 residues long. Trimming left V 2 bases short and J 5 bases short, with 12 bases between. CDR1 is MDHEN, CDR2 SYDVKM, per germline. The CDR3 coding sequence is TGTGCCAGCAGTTTAAGCAGGGATGGGTATGGCTACACCTTC. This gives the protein CASSLSRDGYGYTF.

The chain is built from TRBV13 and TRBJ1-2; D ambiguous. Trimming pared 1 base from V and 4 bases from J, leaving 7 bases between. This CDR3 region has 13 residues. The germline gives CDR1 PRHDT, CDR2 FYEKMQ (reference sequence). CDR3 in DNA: TGTGCCAGCAGCTTAGAGAGACTCTATGGCTACACCTTC. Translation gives CASSLERLYGYTF.

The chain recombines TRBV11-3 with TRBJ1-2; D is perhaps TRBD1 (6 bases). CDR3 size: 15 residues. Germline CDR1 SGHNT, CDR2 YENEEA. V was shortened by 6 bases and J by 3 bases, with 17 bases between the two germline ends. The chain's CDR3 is CASRVTRGTHYGYTF. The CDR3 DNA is TGTGCCAGCAGAGTTACCCGAGGGACACACTATGGCTACACCTTC.

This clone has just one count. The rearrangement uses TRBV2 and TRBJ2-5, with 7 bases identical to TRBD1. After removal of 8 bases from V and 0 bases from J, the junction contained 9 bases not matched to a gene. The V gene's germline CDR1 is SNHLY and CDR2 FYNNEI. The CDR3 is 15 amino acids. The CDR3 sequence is CASALSTGNQETQYF. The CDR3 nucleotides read TGTGCCAGCGCACTTTCGACAGGGAACCAAGAGACCCAGTACTTC.

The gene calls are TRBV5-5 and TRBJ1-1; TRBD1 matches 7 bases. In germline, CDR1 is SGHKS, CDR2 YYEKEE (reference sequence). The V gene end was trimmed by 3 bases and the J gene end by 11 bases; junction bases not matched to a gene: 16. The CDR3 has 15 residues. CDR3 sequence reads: CASSSRGGQAEGAFF. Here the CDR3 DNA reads TGTGCCAGCAGCTCCCGCGGAGGACAGGCAGAGGGGGCTTTCTTT.

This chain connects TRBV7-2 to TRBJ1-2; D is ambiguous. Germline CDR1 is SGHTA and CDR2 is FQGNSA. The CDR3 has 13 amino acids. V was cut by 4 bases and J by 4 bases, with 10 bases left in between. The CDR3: CASSSLDSYGYTF. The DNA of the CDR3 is TGTGCCAGCAGCTCCCTAGACTCCTATGGCTACACCTTC. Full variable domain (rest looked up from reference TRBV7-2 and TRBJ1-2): GAGVSQSPSNKVTEKGKDVELRCDPISGHTALYWYRQSLGQGLEFLIYFQGNSAPDKSGLPSDRFSAERTGGSVSTLTIQRTQQEDSAVYLCASSSLDSYGYTFGSGTRLTVV.

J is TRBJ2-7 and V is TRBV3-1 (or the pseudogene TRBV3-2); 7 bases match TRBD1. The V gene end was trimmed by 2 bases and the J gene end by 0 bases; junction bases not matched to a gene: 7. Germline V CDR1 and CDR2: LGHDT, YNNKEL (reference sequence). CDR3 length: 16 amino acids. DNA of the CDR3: TGTGCCAGCAGCCAACCGGGACAGCCTTCCTCCTACGAGCAGTACTTC. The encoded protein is CASSQPGQPSSYEQYF.

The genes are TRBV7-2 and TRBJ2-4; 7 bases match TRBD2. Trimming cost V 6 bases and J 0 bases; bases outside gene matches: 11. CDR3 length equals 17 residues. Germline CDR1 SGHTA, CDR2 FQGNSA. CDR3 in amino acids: CASSRRWGGLAKNIQYF. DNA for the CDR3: TGTGCCAGCAGTCGCCGTTGGGGGGGACTAGCCAAAAACATTCAGTACTTC. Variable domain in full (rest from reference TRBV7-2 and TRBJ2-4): GAGVSQSPSNKVTEKGKDVELRCDPISGHTALYWYRQSLGQGLEFLIYFQGNSAPDKSGLPSDRFSAERTGGSVSTLTIQRTQQEDSAVYLCASSRRWGGLAKNIQYFGAGTRLSVL.

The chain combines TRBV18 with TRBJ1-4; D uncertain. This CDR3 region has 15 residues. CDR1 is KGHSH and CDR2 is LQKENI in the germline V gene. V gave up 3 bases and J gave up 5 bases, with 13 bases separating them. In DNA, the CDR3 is TGTGCCAGCTCACCCCCCGGGAGGGTAAATGAAAAACTGTTTTTT. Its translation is CASSPPGRVNEKLFF.

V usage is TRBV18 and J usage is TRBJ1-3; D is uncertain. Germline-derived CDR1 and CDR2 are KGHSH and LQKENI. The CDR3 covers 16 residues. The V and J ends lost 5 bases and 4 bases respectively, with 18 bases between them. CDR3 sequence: CASSTKPEGGGNTIYF. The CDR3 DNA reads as TGTGCCAGCTCAACTAAACCGGAAGGAGGAGGAAACACCATATATTTT. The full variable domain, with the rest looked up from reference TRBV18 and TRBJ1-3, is NAGVMQNPRHLVRRRGQEARLRCSPMKGHSHVYWYRQLPEEGLKFMVYLQKENIIDESGMPKERFSAEFPKEGPSILRIQQVVRGDSAAYFCASSTKPEGGGNTIYFGEGSWLTVV.

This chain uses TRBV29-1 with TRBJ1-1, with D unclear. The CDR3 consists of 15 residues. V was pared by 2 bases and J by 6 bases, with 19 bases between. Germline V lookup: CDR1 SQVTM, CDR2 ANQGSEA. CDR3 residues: CSVERGREGAAEAFF. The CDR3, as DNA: TGCAGCGTTGAAAGAGGGAGGGAGGGAGCCGCTGAAGCTTTCTTT.

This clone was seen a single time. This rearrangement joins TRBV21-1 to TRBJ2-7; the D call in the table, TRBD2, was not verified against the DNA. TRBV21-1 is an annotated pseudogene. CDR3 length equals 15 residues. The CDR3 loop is CASSKGERGAYEQYF. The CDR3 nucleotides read TGTGCCAGCAGCAAAGGTGAGCGGGGGGCCTACGAGCAGTACTTC.

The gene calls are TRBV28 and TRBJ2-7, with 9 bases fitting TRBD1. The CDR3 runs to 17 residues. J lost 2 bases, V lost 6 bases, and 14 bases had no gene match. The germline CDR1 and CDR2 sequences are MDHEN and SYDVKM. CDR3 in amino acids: CASSSDSPGTGPYEQYF. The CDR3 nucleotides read TGTGCCAGCAGCTCCGATTCCCCCGGGACAGGGCCCTACGAGCAGTACTTC.

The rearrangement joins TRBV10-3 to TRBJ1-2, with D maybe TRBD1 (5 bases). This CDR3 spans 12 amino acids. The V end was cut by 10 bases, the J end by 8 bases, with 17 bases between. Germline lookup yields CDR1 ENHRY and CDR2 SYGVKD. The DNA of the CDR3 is TGTGCCACCCGCGGGGCCTCCCGCGGCTACACCTTC. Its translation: CATRGASRGYTF.

The CDR3 reads CASRLDTDTQYF. Here the CDR3 DNA reads TGTGCCAGCAGACTCGACACTGATACGCAGTATTTT. The J gene is TRBJ2-3, the V gene TRBV6-6; D uncertain. CDR1 is MNHNY, CDR2 SVGAGI, per germline (reference sequence). The CDR3 extends over 12 amino acids. Trimming left V 6 bases short and J 6 bases short, with 10 bases between.

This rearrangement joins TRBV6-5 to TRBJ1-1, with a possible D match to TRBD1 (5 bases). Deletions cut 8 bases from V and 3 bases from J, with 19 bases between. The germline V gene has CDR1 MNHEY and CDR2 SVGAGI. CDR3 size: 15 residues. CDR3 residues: CASGSSGRGYTEAFF. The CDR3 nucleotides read TGTGCCAGCGGTTCTTCAGGGAGGGGATACACTGAAGCTTTCTTT.

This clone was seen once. CDR3 in amino acids: CASSHIDSRDSYEQYF. In DNA, the CDR3 is TGTGCCAGCAGCCACATAGACAGCCGCGACTCCTACGAGCAGTACTTC. This chain connects TRBV3-1 (or the pseudogene TRBV3-2) to TRBJ2-7; maybe TRBD1 (5 bases). The germline gives CDR1 LGHDT, CDR2 YNNKEL (reference sequence). The CDR3 runs to 16 residues. Trimming took off 3 bases at V and 0 bases at J, with 15 bases between the two ends.

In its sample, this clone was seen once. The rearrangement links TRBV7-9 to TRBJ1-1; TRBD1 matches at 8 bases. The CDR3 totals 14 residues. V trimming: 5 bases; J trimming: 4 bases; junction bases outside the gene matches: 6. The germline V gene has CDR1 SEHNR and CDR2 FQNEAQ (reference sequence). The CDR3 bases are TGTGCCAGCAGCCCAGACAGGGGATTCACTGAAGCTTTCTTT. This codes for CASSPDRGFTEAFF.

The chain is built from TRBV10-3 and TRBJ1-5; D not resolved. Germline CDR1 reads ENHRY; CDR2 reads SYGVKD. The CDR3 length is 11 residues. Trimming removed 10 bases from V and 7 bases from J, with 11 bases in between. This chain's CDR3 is CASGAGQPQHF. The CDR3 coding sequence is TGTGCCAGCGGAGCCGGCCAGCCCCAGCATTTT.

The CDR3 DNA reads as TGCGCCAGCAGCCGAGCGGAGGGACTTCCTGTCTACTTC. It is translated as CASSRAEGLPVYF. The chain joins TRBV4-1 to TRBJ2-5; a possible D gene is TRBD2 (6 bases). Trimming pared 4 bases from V and 14 bases from J, leaving 20 bases between. Germline CDR1 is MGHRA and CDR2 is YSYEKL. This CDR3 comprises 13 residues.

DNA for the CDR3: TGTGCCAGCAGCCAAGGTGGGGCCAATCAGCCCCAGCATTTT. Encoded protein: CASSQGGANQPQHF. V and J are TRBV3-1 (or the pseudogene TRBV3-2) and TRBJ1-5, with D perhaps TRBD1 (5 bases). Per the germline V gene, CDR1 is LGHDT and CDR2 is YNNKEL (reference sequence). V lost 1 base and J lost 3, with 7 bases in between. This CDR3 is built from 14 residues.

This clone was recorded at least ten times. The CDR3, as DNA: TGCAGTGCTAAGGAAGGGGCTGGCTACACCTTC. Translated, it gives CSAKEGAGYTF. The genes are TRBV20-1 and TRBJ1-2; a possible D gene is TRBD1 (5 bases). V lost 4 bases and J 7 bases, leaving 10 bases between the germline ends. This CDR3 has 11 amino acids. Looked up from germline, CDR1 is DFQATT and CDR2 is SNEGSKA (reference sequence).

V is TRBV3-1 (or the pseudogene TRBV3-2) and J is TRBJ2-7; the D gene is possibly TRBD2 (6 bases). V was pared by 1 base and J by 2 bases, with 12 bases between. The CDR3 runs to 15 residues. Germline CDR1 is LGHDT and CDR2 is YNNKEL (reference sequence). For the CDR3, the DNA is TGTGCCAGCAGCCAAGCCGGGAGCTTAGCCTACGAGCAGTACTTC. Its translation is CASSQAGSLAYEQYF.

The CDR3 DNA reads TGCGCCAGCAGCTTGGCTCCTCAGGAGACCCAGTACTTC. Protein sequence: CASSLAPQETQYF. The chain has TRBV5-1 and TRBJ2-5; D unresolved. The germline V gene has CDR1 SGHRS and CDR2 YFSETQ. There are 13 residues in the CDR3. V was pared by 0 bases and J by 5 bases, with 8 bases between.

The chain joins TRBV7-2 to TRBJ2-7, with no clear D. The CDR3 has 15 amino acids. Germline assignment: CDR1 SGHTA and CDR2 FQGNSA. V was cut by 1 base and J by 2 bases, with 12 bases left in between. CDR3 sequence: CASSLERIRAYEQYF. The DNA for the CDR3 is TGTGCCAGCAGCTTAGAACGAATACGGGCCTACGAGCAGTACTTC.

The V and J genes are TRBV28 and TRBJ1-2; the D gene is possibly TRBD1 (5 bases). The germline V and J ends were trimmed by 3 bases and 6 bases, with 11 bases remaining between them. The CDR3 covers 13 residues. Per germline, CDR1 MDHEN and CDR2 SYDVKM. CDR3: CASSLYAGDGYTF. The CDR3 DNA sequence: TGTGCCAGCAGTTTGTACGCGGGGGATGGCTACACCTTC.

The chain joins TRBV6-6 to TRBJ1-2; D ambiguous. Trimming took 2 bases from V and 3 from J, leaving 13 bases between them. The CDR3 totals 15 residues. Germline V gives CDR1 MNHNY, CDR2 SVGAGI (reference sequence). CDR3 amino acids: CASSYPTLTDYGYTF. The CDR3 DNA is TGTGCCAGCAGTTACCCGACACTTACGGACTATGGCTACACCTTC.

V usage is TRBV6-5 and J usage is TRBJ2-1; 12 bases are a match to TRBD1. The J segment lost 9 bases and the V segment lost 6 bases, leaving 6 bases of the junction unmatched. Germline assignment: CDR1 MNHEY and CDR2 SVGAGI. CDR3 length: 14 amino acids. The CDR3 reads CASSRDRGLSEQFF. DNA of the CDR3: TGTGCCAGCAGCCGGGACAGGGGGCTAAGTGAGCAGTTCTTC.